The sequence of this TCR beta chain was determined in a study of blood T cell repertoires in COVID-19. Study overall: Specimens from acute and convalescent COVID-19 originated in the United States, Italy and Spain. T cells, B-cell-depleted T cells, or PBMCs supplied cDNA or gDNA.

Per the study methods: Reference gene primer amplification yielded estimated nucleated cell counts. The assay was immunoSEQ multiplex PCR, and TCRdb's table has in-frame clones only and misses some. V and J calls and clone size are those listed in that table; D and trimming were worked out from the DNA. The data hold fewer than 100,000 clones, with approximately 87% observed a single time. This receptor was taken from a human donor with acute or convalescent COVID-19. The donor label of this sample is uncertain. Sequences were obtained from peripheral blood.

The CDR3 DNA follows: TGTGCCAGCTCACCCCAGGGTCTGTGGACTGAAGCTTTCTTT. This codes for CASSPQGLWTEAFF. The V call is TRBV18, the J call TRBJ1-1; D may be TRBD1 (5 bases). V was shortened by 3 bases and J by 5 bases, with 13 bases between the two germline ends. The germline V gene encodes CDR1 KGHSH and CDR2 LQKENI. There are 14 residues in the CDR3.